This TCR beta chain stems from a study of T-cell reconstitution after alpha-beta-depleted transplantation in children. Unique molecular identifiers were built into the TCRbeta library. TCRdb ran MiXCR on the PCR reads and lists one entry per CDR3 protein. Of some 340,000 distinct CDR3 sequences listed, about a tenth are singletons. This CDR3 spans 17 amino acids. The V end lost 0 bases, the J end lost 2 bases, and 13 bases lay between the germline ends. The germline CDR1 and CDR2 sequences are LNHNV and YYDKDF (reference sequence). The sequenced sample was PBMCs from the stem cell graft donor, obtained from the stem cell graft. The receptor's source is a human donor who donated a stem cell graft to a child with acute lymphoblastic leukemia. The chain joins TRBV15 to TRBJ2-2; D gene ambiguous. The CDR3 region is CATSRDNGQDNTGELFF. CDR3 nucleotides: TGTGCCACCAGCAGAGATAATGGGCAGGATAACACCGGGGAGCTGTTTTTT.